This T cell receptor (beta chain) was observed in a study of spatial heterogeneity in lung cancer. Study summary: Untreated early-stage non-small cell lung cancer patients, around 72 in total, were the donors. Across the raw uncorrected reads, a unique TCR and UMI combination was observed, on average, more than ten times.

Germline lookup yields CDR1 SEHNR and CDR2 FQNEAQ (reference sequence). This CDR3 comprises 14 residues. With V trimmed by 7 bases and J by 8 bases, 10 bases remained unmatched. Regarding time point: blood at routine non-recurrence follow-up after resection. From tumor, nontumor lung or frozen PBMC, whole RNA was taken unsorted for sequencing. Every molecule of TCR cDNA had its own unique molecular identifier. TCRdb processed the 5' RACE reads anew with MiXCR; each CDR3 protein has one entry. The table has around 110,000 distinct CDR3 sequences, 10% to 15% seen once; the top ten hold 16%. The TCR comes from a male donor with early-stage non-small cell lung cancer. The chain recombines TRBV7-9 with TRBJ1-4; 7 bases line up with TRBD1. Sequencing was performed on PBMCs, taken at follow-up. The CDR3 here is CASNQGVPAEKLFF. The CDR3, as DNA: TGTGCCAGCAACCAGGGGGTTCCAGCCGAAAAACTGTTTTTT.